These 10 T cell receptor beta chains were all obtained from the same sample, sequenced in a study of molecular identifiers for immune sequencing clone quantification. TCRdb fed the PCR reads into MiXCR, producing one record per CDR3 protein. The sample lists more than 450,000 distinct CDR3 sequences, about 25% seen once, with roughly 0.79% in the top ten. Sequenced sample: naive CD8+ T cells from blood, with Jurkat cell RNA spiked in. Subset of the sample: FACS-sorted CD8+CD4-CCR7+CD45RA+ naive T cells. The receptors stem from a human donor in good health. Some libraries in this study had Jurkat cell RNA spiked in.

This clonotype was counted between two and nine times. This rearrangement joins TRBV27 to TRBJ2-7; D possibly corresponds to TRBD1 (6 bases). CDR1 is MNHEY, CDR2 SMNVEV, per germline (reference sequence). V was pared by 2 bases and J by 6 bases, with 14 bases between. The CDR3 extends over 14 amino acids. CDR3 sequence: CASSLAGTWGEQYF. As DNA, the CDR3 is TGTGCCAGCAGTTTAGCCGGGACATGGGGCGAGCAGTACTTC.

The chain joins TRBV7-2 to TRBJ2-7; D possibly corresponds to TRBD1 (7 bases). The CDR3 totals 15 residues. The ends were cut back, 5 bases at V and 2 bases at J, with 16 bases in the middle. CDR1 SGHTA and CDR2 FQGNSA come from the germline V gene. The CDR3: CASSEGTAGAYEQYF. In DNA form, the CDR3 reads TGTGCCAGCAGCGAAGGGACAGCGGGCGCCTACGAGCAGTACTTC. The complete variable domain, with remaining parts taken from reference TRBV7-2 and TRBJ2-7, reads GAGVSQSPSNKVTEKGKDVELRCDPISGHTALYWYRQSLGQGLEFLIYFQGNSAPDKSGLPSDRFSAERTGGSVSTLTIQRTQQEDSAVYLCASSEGTAGAYEQYFGPGTRLTVT.

This chain joins TRBV4-3 and TRBJ1-1; D is unclear. CDR1 is LGHNA and CDR2 is YSLEER in the germline V gene. This CDR3 has 13 amino acids. V was pared by 2 bases and J by 5 bases, with 9 bases between. CDR3 sequence: CASSQRTGTEAFF. CDR3 nucleotides: TGCGCCAGCAGCCAACGGACGGGGACTGAAGCTTTCTTT.

Of note for this clonotype: Possible read error: a much larger clone is one base away. The chain links TRBV5-1 to TRBJ2-7; perhaps TRBD1 as D (6 bases). CDR3 length: 13 residues. Germline values: CDR1 SGHRS, CDR2 YFSETQ. This CDR3 is CASGDRSSHEQYF. The DNA of the CDR3 is TGCGCCAGCGGCGACAGGTCCTCCCACGAGCAGTACTTC.

V is TRBV21-1 and J is TRBJ2-7. TRBV21-1 is a listed pseudogene. The CDR3 length is 17 residues. The CDR3 sequence: CACSPSTDTIPYYEQYF. The CDR3 DNA follows: TGTGCCTGCAGCCCAAGTACCGATACTATCCCCTACTACGAGCAGTACTTC.

This clonotype was detected ten times or more. V gene TRBV6-5 combines with J gene TRBJ1-1, with D hard to call. With 0 bases removed from V and 5 bases from J, the gap between germline ends came to 10 bases. This CDR3 region has 14 residues. The germline V gene encodes CDR1 MNHEY and CDR2 SVGAGI. The CDR3 protein is CASSYSAGLTEAFF. CDR3 sequence (DNA): TGTGCCAGCAGTTACTCTGCGGGGTTGACTGAAGCTTTCTTT.

This clonotype was seen a handful of times. A read error may produce the germline difference seen at one junction end. The rearrangement uses TRBV4-1 and TRBJ2-2; 7 nucleotides agree with TRBD2. The CDR3 is 14 residues long. CDR1 is MGHRA and CDR2 is YSYEKL in the germline V gene. The DNA for the CDR3 is TGCGCCAGCAGCCAAGTAGCGGGCACCGGGGAGCTGGTTTTT. As protein: CASSQVAGTGELVF.

This clonotype was observed at least ten times. The V call is TRBV12-3 or TRBV12-4, the J call TRBJ1-5, with D possibly being TRBD1 (5 bases). V lost 6 bases, J lost 8 bases, and 11 bases lay in between. This CDR3 comprises 12 residues. In nucleotides, the CDR3 is TGTGCCAGCAGCCCTGGGGGAGAGCCCCAGCATTTT. This encodes CASSPGGEPQHF.

The chain carries TRBV20-1 and TRBJ2-6, with D uncertain. Germline-derived CDR1 and CDR2 are DFQATT and SNEGSKA (reference sequence). Trimming took 1 base from V and 0 from J, leaving 7 bases between them. The CDR3 sequence is 15 residues long. CDR3: CSARVVDSGANVLTF. The CDR3 nucleotides read TGCAGTGCTAGAGTTGTGGACTCTGGGGCCAACGTCCTGACTTTC.

This clonotype was detected a few times. The chain joins TRBV14 to TRBJ2-7; possible D gene TRBD1, 5 bases. The CDR3 extends over 13 amino acids. Trimming removed 4 bases at V and 6 bases at J, with 13 bases between. Germline V lookup: CDR1 SGHDN, CDR2 FVKESK. The CDR3 sequence is CASSLQGTSEQYF. CDR3 DNA: TGTGCCAGCAGCCTGCAGGGTACCTCCGAGCAGTACTTC.